This T cell receptor beta chain was observed in a study of T cell repertoires in cytomegalovirus infection. As for the study in general: Both a matching HLA type and CMV infection were indicated by public TCR beta signatures.

Germline V gives CDR1 SGHKS, CDR2 YYEKEE (reference sequence). V was cut by 1 base and J by 0 bases, with 26 bases left in between. The CDR3 has 21 amino acids. TCRdb ran MiXCR on the reads and lists one entry per CDR3 protein. The sample has about 500,000 distinct CDR3 sequences; about 33% are singletons. Notes on this clonotype: Its antigen is not identified.

Sequencing was performed on cultured PBMCs, taken from culture after CMV antigen stimulation. The V call is TRBV5-5, the J call TRBJ2-1; no definite D call. This TCR was sampled from a human donor in good health (CMV status not recorded). Some clones in this sample may be carry-over from other donors' samples. The CDR3 is CASSLKSRPGKLPASYNEQFF. The CDR3 DNA is TGTGCCAGCAGCTTGAAAAGTAGACCCGGTAAGCTCCCGGCCTCCTACAATGAGCAGTTCTTC.